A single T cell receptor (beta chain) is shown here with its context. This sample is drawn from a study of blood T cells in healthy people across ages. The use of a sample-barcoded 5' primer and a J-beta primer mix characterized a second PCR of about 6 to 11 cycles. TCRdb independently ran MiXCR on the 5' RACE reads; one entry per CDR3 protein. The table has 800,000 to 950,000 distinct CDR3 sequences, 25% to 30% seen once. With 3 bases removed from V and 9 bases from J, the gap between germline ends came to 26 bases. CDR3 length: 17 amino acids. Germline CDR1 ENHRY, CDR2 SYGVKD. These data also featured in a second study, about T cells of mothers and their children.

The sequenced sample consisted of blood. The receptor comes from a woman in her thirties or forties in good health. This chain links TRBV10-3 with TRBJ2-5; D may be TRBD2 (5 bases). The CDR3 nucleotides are TGTGCCATCAGTGAAGAAGCGCAGATCCCAAAGTTGGAGGCCCAGTACTTC. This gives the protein CAISEEAQIPKLEAQYF.